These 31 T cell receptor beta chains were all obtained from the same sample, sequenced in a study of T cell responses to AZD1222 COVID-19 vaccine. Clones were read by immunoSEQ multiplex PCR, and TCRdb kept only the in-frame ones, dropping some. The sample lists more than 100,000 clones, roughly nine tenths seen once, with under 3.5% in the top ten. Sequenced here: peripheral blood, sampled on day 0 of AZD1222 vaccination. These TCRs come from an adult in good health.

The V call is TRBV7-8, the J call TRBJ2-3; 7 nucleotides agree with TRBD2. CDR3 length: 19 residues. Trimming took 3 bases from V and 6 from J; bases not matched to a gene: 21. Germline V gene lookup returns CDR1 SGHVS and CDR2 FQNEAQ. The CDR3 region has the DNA TGTGCCAGCAGCTTCCCCCGGGGCGGGGGACTCAGCTCGGCTGATACGCAGTATTTT. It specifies CASSFPRGGGLSSADTQYF.

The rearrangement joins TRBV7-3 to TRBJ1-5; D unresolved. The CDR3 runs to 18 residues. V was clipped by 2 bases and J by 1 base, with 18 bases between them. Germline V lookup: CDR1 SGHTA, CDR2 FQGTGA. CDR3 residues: CASSLLQADGVSNQPQHF. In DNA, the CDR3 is TGTGCCAGCAGCTTACTCCAGGCGGACGGGGTGAGCAATCAGCCCCAGCATTTT. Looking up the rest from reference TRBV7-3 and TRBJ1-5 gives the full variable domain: GAGVSQTPSNKVTEKGKYVELRCDPISGHTALYWYRQSLGQGPEFLIYFQGTGAADDSGLPNDRFFAVRPEGSVSTLKIQRTERGDSAVYLCASSLLQADGVSNQPQHFGDGTRLSIL.

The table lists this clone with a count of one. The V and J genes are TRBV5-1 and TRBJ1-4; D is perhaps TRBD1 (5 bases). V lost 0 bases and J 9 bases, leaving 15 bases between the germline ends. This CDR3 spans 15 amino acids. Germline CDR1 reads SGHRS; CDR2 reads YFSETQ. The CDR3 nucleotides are TGCGCCAGCAGCTTGGAAGGGCCGAGGGGTAAAAAACTGTTTTTT. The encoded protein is CASSLEGPRGKKLFF.

The CDR3 sequence: CASSYNLLGRQFF. CDR3 DNA sequence: TGTGCCAGCAGTTACAACCTTCTAGGTAGGCAGTTCTTC. This sequence joins TRBV6-5 and TRBJ2-1; no clear D. Trimming shortened V by 2 bases and J by 12 bases, and 14 bases separated the two germline ends. This CDR3 is built from 13 residues. CDR1 and CDR2 (germline): MNHEY, SVGAGI.

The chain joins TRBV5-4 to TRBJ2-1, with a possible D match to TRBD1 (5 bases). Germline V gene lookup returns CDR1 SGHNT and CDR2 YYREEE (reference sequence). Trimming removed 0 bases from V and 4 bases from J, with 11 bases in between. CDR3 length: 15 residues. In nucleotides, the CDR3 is TGTGCCAGCAGCTTGGGTCAGGGTTATTACAATGAGCAGTTCTTC. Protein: CASSLGQGYYNEQFF.

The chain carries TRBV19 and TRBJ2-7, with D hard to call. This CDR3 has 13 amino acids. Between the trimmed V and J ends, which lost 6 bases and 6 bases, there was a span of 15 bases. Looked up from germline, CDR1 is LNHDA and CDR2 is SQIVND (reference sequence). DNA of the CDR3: TGTGCCAGTAGGAGACCCGGCAATTTCGAGCAGTACTTC. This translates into CASRRPGNFEQYF.

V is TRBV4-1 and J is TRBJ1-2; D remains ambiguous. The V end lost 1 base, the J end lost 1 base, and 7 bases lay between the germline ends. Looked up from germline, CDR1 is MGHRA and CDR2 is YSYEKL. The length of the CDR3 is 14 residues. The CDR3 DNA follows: TGCGCCAGCAGCCAAGGGCCGAATAACTATGGCTACACCTTC. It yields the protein CASSQGPNNYGYTF.

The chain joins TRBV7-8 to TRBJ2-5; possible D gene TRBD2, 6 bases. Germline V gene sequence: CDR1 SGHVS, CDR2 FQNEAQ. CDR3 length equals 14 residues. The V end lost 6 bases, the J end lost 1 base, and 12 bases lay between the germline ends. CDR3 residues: CASRTKGLQETQYF. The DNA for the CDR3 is TGTGCCAGCAGAACCAAGGGACTCCAAGAGACCCAGTACTTC.

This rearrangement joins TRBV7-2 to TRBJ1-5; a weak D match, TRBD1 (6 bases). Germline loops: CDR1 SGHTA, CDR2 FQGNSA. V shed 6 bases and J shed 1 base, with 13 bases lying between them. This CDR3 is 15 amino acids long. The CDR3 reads CASSKWGASNQPQHF. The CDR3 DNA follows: TGTGCCAGCAGTAAATGGGGGGCGAGCAATCAGCCCCAGCATTTT.

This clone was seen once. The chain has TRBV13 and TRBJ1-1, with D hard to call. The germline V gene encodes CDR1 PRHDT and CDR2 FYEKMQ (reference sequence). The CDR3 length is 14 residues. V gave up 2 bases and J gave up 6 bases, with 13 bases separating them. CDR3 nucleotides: TGTGCCAGCAGCTTACCCGCAGCCAAGTCTGAAGCTTTCTTT. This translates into CASSLPAAKSEAFF.

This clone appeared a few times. The CDR3 spells CASKLLSGQLNEKLFF. CDR3 in DNA: TGTGCCAGCAAACTTCTCTCGGGACAGCTTAATGAAAAACTGTTTTTT. This chain connects TRBV27 to TRBJ1-4; 7 bases map to TRBD1. V trimming: 7 bases; J trimming: 4 bases; junction bases outside the gene matches: 12. The CDR3 spans 16 residues. From germline, CDR1 is MNHEY and CDR2 SMNVEV (reference sequence).

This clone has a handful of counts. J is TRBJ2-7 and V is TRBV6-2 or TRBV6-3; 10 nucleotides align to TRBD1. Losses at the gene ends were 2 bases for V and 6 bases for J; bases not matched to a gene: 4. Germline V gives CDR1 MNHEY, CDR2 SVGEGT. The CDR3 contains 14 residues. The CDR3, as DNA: TGTGCCAGCAGTTACCCCGGGACAGGGGTCGAGCAGTACTTC. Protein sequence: CASSYPGTGVEQYF.

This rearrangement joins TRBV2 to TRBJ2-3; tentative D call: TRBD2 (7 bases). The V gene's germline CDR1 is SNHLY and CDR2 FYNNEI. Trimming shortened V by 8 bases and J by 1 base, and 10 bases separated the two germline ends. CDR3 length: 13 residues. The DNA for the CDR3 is TGTGCCAGCGGGGGGGCGCGCACAGATACGCAGTATTTT. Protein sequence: CASGGARTDTQYF.

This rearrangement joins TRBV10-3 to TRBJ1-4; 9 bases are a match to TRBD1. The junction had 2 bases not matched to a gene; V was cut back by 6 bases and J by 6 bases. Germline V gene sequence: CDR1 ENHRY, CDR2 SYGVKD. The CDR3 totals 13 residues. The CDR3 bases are TGTGCCATCAGCCGGGACAGGGATGAAAAACTGTTTTTT. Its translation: CAISRDRDEKLFF.

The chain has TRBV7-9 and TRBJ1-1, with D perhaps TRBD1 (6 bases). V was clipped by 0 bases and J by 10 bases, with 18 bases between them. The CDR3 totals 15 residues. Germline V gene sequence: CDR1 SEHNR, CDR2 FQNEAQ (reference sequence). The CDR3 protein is CASSLAEGTGSGAFF. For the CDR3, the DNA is TGTGCCAGCAGCTTAGCGGAGGGAACAGGGAGTGGAGCTTTCTTT.

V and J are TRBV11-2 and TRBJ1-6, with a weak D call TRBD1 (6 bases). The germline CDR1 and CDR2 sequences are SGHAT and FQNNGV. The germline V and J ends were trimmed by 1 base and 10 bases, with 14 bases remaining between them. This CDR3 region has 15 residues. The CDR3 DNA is TGTGCCAGCAGCTTAGGTACCACAGGGCGATCACCCCTCCACTTT. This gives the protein CASSLGTTGRSPLHF.

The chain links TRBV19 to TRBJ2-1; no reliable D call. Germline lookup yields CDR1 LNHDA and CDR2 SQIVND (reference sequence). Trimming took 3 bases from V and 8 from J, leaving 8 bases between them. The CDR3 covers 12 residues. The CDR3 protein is CASSIRADEQFF. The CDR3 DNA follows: TGTGCCAGTAGTATTCGTGCGGATGAGCAGTTCTTC.

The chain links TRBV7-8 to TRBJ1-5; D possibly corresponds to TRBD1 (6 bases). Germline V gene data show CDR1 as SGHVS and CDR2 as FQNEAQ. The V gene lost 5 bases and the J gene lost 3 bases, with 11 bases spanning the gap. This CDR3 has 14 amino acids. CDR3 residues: CASSHGQLNQPQHF. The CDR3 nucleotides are TGTGCCAGCAGCCACGGACAGCTCAATCAGCCCCAGCATTTT. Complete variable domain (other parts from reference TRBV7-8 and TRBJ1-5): GAGVSQSPRYKVAKRGQDVALRCDPISGHVSLFWYQQALGQGPEFLTYFQNEAQLDKSGLPSDRFFAERPEGSVSTLKIQRTQQEDSAVYLCASSHGQLNQPQHFGDGTRLSIL.

The CDR3 region has the DNA TGTGCCACCAGCATCGGCTCTGGAAACACCATATATTTT. This sequence encodes CATSIGSGNTIYF. The chain links TRBV15 to TRBJ1-3, with D uncertain. The V gene lost 4 bases and the J gene lost 0 bases, with 4 bases spanning the gap. CDR1 LNHNV and CDR2 YYDKDF come from the germline V gene (reference sequence). This CDR3 has 13 amino acids.

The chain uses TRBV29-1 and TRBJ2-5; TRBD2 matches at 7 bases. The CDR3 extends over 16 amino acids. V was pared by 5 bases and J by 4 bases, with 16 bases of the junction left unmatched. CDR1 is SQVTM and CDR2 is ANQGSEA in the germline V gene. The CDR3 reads CSVFPILERGRETQYF. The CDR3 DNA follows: TGCAGCGTTTTCCCAATCCTCGAGCGGGGCCGAGAGACCCAGTACTTC.

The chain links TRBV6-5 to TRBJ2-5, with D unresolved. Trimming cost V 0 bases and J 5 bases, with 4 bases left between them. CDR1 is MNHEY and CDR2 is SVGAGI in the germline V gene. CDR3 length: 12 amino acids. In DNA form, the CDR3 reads TGTGCCAGCAGTTACTCGGGGGAGACCCAGTACTTC. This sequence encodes CASSYSGETQYF.

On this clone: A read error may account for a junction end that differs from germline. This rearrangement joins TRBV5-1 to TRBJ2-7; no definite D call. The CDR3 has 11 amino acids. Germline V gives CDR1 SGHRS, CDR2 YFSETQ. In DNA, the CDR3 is TGCGCCAGCAGCTCCTTCGGCAGCCTCGATTTC. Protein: CASSSFGSLDF.

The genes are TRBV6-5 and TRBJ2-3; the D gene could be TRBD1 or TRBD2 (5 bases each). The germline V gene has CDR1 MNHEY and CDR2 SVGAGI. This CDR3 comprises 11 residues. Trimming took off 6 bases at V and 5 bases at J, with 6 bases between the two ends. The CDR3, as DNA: TGTGCCAGCAGGAGGGGAGATACGCAGTATTTT. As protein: CASRRGDTQYF.

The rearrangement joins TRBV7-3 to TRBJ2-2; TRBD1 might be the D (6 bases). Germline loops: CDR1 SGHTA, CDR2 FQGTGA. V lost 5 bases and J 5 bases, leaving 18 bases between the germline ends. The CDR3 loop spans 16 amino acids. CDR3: CASSDPSGVSTGELFF. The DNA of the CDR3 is TGTGCCAGCAGCGATCCCTCAGGGGTGTCAACCGGGGAGCTGTTTTTT.

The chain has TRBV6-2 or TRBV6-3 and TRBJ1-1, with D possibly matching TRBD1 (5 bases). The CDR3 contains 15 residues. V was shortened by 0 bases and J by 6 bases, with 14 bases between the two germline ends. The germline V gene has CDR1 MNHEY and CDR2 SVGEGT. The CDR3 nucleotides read TGTGCCAGCAGTTACTCGCCGGGGCAGGGCTCTGAAGCTTTCTTT. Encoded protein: CASSYSPGQGSEAFF.

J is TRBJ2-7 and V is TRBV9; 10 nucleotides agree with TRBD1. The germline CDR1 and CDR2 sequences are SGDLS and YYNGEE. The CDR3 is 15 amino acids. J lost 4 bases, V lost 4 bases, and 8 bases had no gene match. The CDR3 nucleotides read TGTGCCAGCAGCCAGGGGGACAGGGGCCGTTACGAGCAGTACTTC. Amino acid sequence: CASSQGDRGRYEQYF. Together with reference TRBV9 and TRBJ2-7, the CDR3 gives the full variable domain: DSGVTQTPKHLITATGQRVTLRCSPRSGDLSVYWYQQSLDQGLQFLIQYYNGEERAKGNILERFSAQQFPDLHSELNLSSLELGDSALYFCASSQGDRGRYEQYFGPGTRLTVT.

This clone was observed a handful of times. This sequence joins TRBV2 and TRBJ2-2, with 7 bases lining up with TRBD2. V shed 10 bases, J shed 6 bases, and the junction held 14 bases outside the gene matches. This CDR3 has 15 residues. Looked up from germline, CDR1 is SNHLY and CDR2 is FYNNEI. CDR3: CATRLTLGGSGELFF. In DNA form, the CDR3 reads TGTGCCACCAGACTCACTCTCGGGGGGTCCGGGGAGCTGTTTTTT.

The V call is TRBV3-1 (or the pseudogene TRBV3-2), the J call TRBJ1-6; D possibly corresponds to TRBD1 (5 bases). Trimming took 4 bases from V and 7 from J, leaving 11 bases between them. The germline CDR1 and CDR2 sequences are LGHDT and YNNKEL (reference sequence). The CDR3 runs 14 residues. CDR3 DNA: TGTGCCAGCAGCCTCCGGGACGGCAATTCACCCCTCCACTTT. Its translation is CASSLRDGNSPLHF.

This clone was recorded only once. CDR3 coding DNA: TGTGCCAGCAGTTCGGGCCGCTCCGGCACGATGAACACTGAAGCTTTCTTT. Translating it yields CASSSGRSGTMNTEAFF. The rearrangement links TRBV28 to TRBJ1-1; D gene ambiguous. The CDR3 extends over 17 amino acids. Germline lookup yields CDR1 MDHEN and CDR2 SYDVKM. Trimming cost V 4 bases and J 0 bases, with 18 bases left between them.

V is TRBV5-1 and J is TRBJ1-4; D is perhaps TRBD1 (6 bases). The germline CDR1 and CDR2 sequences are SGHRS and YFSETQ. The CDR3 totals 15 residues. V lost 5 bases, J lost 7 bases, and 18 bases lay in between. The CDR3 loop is CASRFVWGAGEKLFF. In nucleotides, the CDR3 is TGCGCCAGCAGATTCGTCTGGGGGGCTGGTGAAAAACTGTTTTTT. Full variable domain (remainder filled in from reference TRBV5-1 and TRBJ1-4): KAGVTQTPRYLIKTRGQQVTLSCSPISGHRSVSWYQQTPGQGLQFLFEYFSETQRNKGNFPGRFSGRQFSNSRSEMNVSTLELGDSALYLCASRFVWGAGEKLFFGSGTQLSVL.

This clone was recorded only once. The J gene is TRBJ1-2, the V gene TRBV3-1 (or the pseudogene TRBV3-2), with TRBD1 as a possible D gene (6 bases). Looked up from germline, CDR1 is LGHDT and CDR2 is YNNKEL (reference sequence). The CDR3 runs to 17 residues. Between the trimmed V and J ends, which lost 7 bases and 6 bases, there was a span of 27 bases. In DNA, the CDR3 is TGTGCCAGCACCCAGAATCGAGCACAGGGAACCTTTAATGGCTACACCTTC. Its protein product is CASTQNRAQGTFNGYTF.